A single sample gave rise to the 22 T cell receptor beta chains below, sequenced in a study of T cells in Graves' hyperthyroidism and ophthalmopathy. Amplification targeted TCR beta CDR3 regions from RNA transcripts. TCR CDR3 regions were first amplified by RT-PCR with HTBI primers. TCRdb independently ran MiXCR on the multiplex PCR reads; one entry per CDR3 protein. The repertoire holds under 800,000 distinct CDR3 sequences, with 11% to 15% as singletons. Sequenced material: blood. These receptors were collected from a woman aged 18-35 years with Graves' hyperthyroidism.

V is TRBV19 and J is TRBJ1-2, with 9 bases that match TRBD1. This CDR3 region has 17 residues. Trimming took 3 bases from V and 4 from J; bases not matched to a gene: 12. Germline loops: CDR1 LNHDA, CDR2 SQIVND (reference sequence). CDR3: CASSMKIPGQGLYGYTF. The CDR3 DNA is TGTGCCAGTAGTATGAAGATTCCGGGACAGGGACTCTATGGCTACACCTTC.

This chain connects TRBV27 to TRBJ2-3; 9 nucleotides agree with TRBD2. Trimming took 8 bases from V and 7 from J; bases not matched to a gene: 7. Germline V gives CDR1 MNHEY, CDR2 SMNVEV (reference sequence). The CDR3 is 13 amino acids. CDR3 amino acids: CASQRLAENTQYF. In DNA, the CDR3 is TGTGCCAGCCAAAGACTAGCGGAAAATACGCAGTATTTT.

This chain connects TRBV11-2 to TRBJ2-7, with D tentatively TRBD2 (6 bases). Germline assignment: CDR1 SGHAT and CDR2 FQNNGV. The CDR3 totals 16 residues. V was clipped by 5 bases and J by 0 bases, with 17 bases between them. CDR3 loop: CASSHDVAVRSYEQYF. Written as DNA, the CDR3 is TGTGCCAGCAGCCACGATGTAGCGGTCCGCTCCTACGAGCAGTACTTC.

This clonotype was picked up many times. J is TRBJ1-5 and V is TRBV6-1, with TRBD1 matching 7 bases. CDR1 is MNHNS and CDR2 is SASEGT in the germline V gene. The junction had 6 bases not matched to a gene; V was cut back by 7 bases and J by 6 bases. There are 13 residues in the CDR3. In DNA form, the CDR3 reads TGTGCCAGCACGACAGGGTGGGGTCAGCCCCAGCATTTT. Its translation is CASTTGWGQPQHF.

This clonotype showed up many times. This chain uses TRBV18 with TRBJ2-7; D may be TRBD2 (6 bases). In germline, CDR1 is KGHSH, CDR2 LQKENI. The V end lost 0 bases, the J end lost 4 bases, and 7 bases lay between the germline ends. The CDR3 is made up of 13 amino acids. CDR3 DNA: TGTGCCAGCTCACCACCCGGACTATACGAGCAGTACTTC. Its protein product is CASSPPGLYEQYF.

The chain combines TRBV9 with TRBJ2-1, with D unclear. CDR3 length: 14 amino acids. Germline assignment: CDR1 SGDLS and CDR2 YYNGEE. V lost 3 bases, J lost 6 bases, and 13 bases lay in between. The CDR3 DNA reads TGTGCCAGCAGCGCAGCTGTGTGGGGCAATGAGCAGTTCTTC. Translating it yields CASSAAVWGNEQFF.

There are a few counts of this clonotype. The CDR3 loop is CATSRDVPDYEQYF. The CDR3, as DNA: TGTGCCACCAGCAGAGATGTCCCGGATTACGAGCAGTACTTC. This chain connects TRBV15 to TRBJ2-7; D ambiguous. Trimming took 0 bases from V and 4 from J, leaving 10 bases between them. The CDR3 length is 14 residues. CDR1 LNHNV and CDR2 YYDKDF come from the germline V gene (reference sequence).

This clonotype has only a few counts. The V call is TRBV5-1, the J call TRBJ2-2; weak D call: TRBD2 (6 bases). The ends were cut back, 3 bases at V and 1 base at J, with 10 bases in the middle. From germline, CDR1 is SGHRS and CDR2 YFSETQ. This CDR3 has 15 amino acids. The CDR3 loop is CASSWGGKNTGELFF. The CDR3 DNA sequence: TGCGCCAGCAGCTGGGGAGGAAAGAACACCGGGGAGCTGTTTTTT.

V gene TRBV18 combines with J gene TRBJ2-2; D is perhaps TRBD1 (6 bases). The CDR3 spans 16 residues. Germline CDR1 KGHSH, CDR2 LQKENI. V lost 0 bases to trimming and J lost 4 bases, with 12 bases between them. The CDR3 DNA is TGTGCCAGCTCACCACCGGACAGCCACCTCACCGGGGAGCTGTTTTTT. Its protein is CASSPPDSHLTGELFF.

This clonotype was observed once. The chain employs TRBV19 and TRBJ2-1, with D hard to call. V shed 3 bases and J shed 4 bases, with 7 bases lying between them. Germline V lookup: CDR1 LNHDA, CDR2 SQIVND (reference sequence). The CDR3 consists of 13 residues. The CDR3 is CASSIWLYNEQFF. CDR3 DNA: TGTGCCAGTAGTATCTGGCTTTACAATGAGCAGTTCTTC.

The chain employs TRBV6-1 and TRBJ2-1; TRBD2 matches 10 bases. The V and J ends lost 0 bases and 4 bases, in that order; junction bases with no gene match: 15. Germline-derived CDR1 and CDR2 are MNHNS and SASEGT. This CDR3 has 20 amino acids. CDR3 amino acids: CASSEAGRLAGDGHYNEQFF. CDR3 DNA: TGTGCCAGCAGTGAAGCGGGTCGCCTAGCGGGAGACGGTCATTACAATGAGCAGTTCTTC.

This rearrangement joins TRBV11-2 to TRBJ1-2; maybe TRBD1 (6 bases). This CDR3 region has 16 residues. Germline CDR1 reads SGHAT; CDR2 reads FQNNGV. The ends were cut back, 1 base at V and 4 bases at J, with 16 bases in the middle. CDR3 region: CASSLGGQHLLYGYTF. Written as DNA, the CDR3 is TGTGCCAGCAGCTTAGGCGGACAGCACTTACTCTATGGCTACACCTTC.

This clonotype has ten or more counts. This chain uses TRBV3-1 with TRBJ2-7, with a weak D call TRBD1 (5 bases). From germline, CDR1 is LGHDT and CDR2 YNNKEL (reference sequence). The ends were cut back, 4 bases at V and 2 bases at J, with 15 bases in the middle. The CDR3 is 15 amino acids. The CDR3 nucleotides read TGTGCCAGCAGCCCAAGGTGGCAGGGCACCTACGAGCAGTACTTC. Protein sequence: CASSPRWQGTYEQYF.

In this sample, this clonotype turned up a few times. The rearrangement joins TRBV30 to TRBJ1-6; a weak D match, TRBD1 (5 bases). There are 13 residues in the CDR3. Looked up from germline, CDR1 is GTSNPN and CDR2 is SVGIG (reference sequence). Trimming stripped 0 bases from V and 8 bases from J, with 8 bases between. The CDR3 nucleotides read TGTGCCTGGAGTGTAGGGGTTGATTCACCCCTCCACTTT. This gives the protein CAWSVGVDSPLHF.

The rearrangement joins TRBV3-1 to TRBJ2-5; TRBD1 is a possible D gene (6 bases). The V and J ends lost 6 bases and 13 bases respectively, with 18 bases between them. Germline V gives CDR1 LGHDT, CDR2 YNNKEL (reference sequence). The CDR3 loop spans 12 amino acids. The CDR3 loop reads CASRTPQGRTYF. The CDR3 DNA reads as TGTGCCAGCAGAACACCACAGGGCCGGACGTACTTC.

This clonotype was detected a few times. The V call is TRBV29-1, the J call TRBJ2-3, with unresolved D. Per germline, CDR1 SQVTM and CDR2 ANQGSEA. CDR3 length: 16 residues. V was clipped by 4 bases and J by 6 bases, with 23 bases between them. This CDR3 reads CSVVAAGTISGDTQYF. The CDR3 DNA sequence: TGCAGCGTTGTGGCTGCCGGAACTATAAGTGGGGATACGCAGTATTTT.

The table lists this clonotype with many counts. This CDR3 reads CSVFLGRGDSGRYETQYF. The CDR3 nucleotides read TGCAGCGTCTTTTTGGGCAGGGGCGACTCCGGTCGTTATGAGACCCAGTACTTC. The chain carries TRBV29-1 and TRBJ2-5, with D tentatively TRBD1 (6 bases). This CDR3 has 18 amino acids. V lost 6 bases to trimming and J lost 5 bases, with 31 bases between them. Germline CDR1 SQVTM, CDR2 ANQGSEA.

The chain recombines TRBV29-1 with TRBJ1-1; unclear D gene. Per the germline V gene, CDR1 is SQVTM and CDR2 is ANQGSEA. CDR3 size: 12 residues. The V gene lost 4 bases and the J gene lost 3 bases, with 9 bases spanning the gap. The CDR3 spells CSVARRDTEAFF. The CDR3 region has the DNA TGCAGCGTTGCAAGAAGGGACACTGAAGCTTTCTTT.

This clonotype was counted only a few times. The CDR3 DNA follows: TGTGCCAGCAGGGTCCCCCCAGATACGCAGTATTTT. Amino acids: CASRVPPDTQYF. This chain links TRBV25-1 with TRBJ2-3; D uncertain. V lost 6 bases and J lost 4, with 8 bases in between. The CDR3 contains 12 residues. Germline V gives CDR1 MGHDK, CDR2 SYGVNS.

This clonotype has only a few counts. This rearrangement joins TRBV27 to TRBJ1-2, with D tentatively TRBD1 (5 bases). Germline V CDR1 and CDR2: MNHEY, SMNVEV (reference sequence). V shed 5 bases and J shed 6 bases, with 16 bases lying between them. CDR3 length: 14 amino acids. CDR3 region: CASSLRDGQDGYTF. As DNA, the CDR3 is TGTGCCAGCAGTCTAAGGGACGGCCAGGATGGCTACACCTTC.

At least ten counts were recorded for this clonotype. The chain recombines TRBV11-2 with TRBJ2-1; 11 nucleotides agree with TRBD2. Germline assignment: CDR1 SGHAT and CDR2 FQNNGV. CDR3 length: 15 amino acids. Trimming at V came to 3 bases and at J to 9 bases, leaving 7 bases not matched to a gene. Written as DNA, the CDR3 is TGTGCCAGCAGCTTCACTAGCGGGAGCCAGGGTGAGCAGTTCTTC. Its protein product is CASSFTSGSQGEQFF.

On this clonotype itself: A clone one base away is much larger, so this may be a read error. V usage is TRBV11-2 and J usage is TRBJ2-7, with 10 bases aligning to TRBD2. CDR1 and CDR2 (germline): SGHAT, FQNNGV. The CDR3 consists of 17 residues. The DNA of the CDR3 is TGTGCCAGCAGCTCACTAGGGGGGACTAGCGTAACCTACGAGCAGTGCTTC. Protein sequence: CASSSLGGTSVTYEQCF.